The source of this T cell receptor beta chain is a study of identical twins. Unique molecular identifiers were present on the cDNA, and a universal primer site came from template switching. TCRdb reanalysed the 5' RACE reads using MiXCR and keeps one entry per CDR3 protein. The sample carries hundreds of thousands of distinct CDR3 sequences, 9% to 15% recorded once. This clonotype was observed a few times. This CDR3 contains 14 residues. Germline V gene data show CDR1 as MNHEY and CDR2 as SVGEGT. V lost 8 bases and J lost 3; bases outside the gene matches: 7. This sample also belongs to another study, concerning yellow fever vaccine responses in identical twins.

The sequence was collected from a woman under 30 in good health. Specimen: CD8+ T cells sorted from blood. The chain recombines TRBV6-2 or TRBV6-3 with TRBJ2-3, with 8 bases matching TRBD2. CDR3: CASSGTSRTDTQYF. In nucleotides, the CDR3 is TGTGCCAGCTCTGGGACTAGTCGGACAGATACGCAGTATTTT.